Sequencing of this TCR beta chain was carried out in a study of control samples from healthy donors and cancer patients. The protocol was immunoSEQ multiplex PCR, while the TCRdb copy is restricted to in-frame clones and leaves out a portion. Of some 200,000 clones listed, roughly 91% are singletons. Trimming left V 2 bases short and J 0 bases short, with 14 bases between. Germline CDR1 is KGHSH and CDR2 is LQKENI. The CDR3 totals 18 residues. The sequence was collected from a man in his late teens or twenties in good health. The sample comprised blood. J is TRBJ2-6 and V is TRBV18; D gene ambiguous. Here the CDR3 reads CASSPFSAGSSGANVLTF. Written as DNA, the CDR3 is TGTGCCAGCTCACCATTTTCGGCAGGTTCCTCTGGGGCCAACGTCCTGACTTTC.